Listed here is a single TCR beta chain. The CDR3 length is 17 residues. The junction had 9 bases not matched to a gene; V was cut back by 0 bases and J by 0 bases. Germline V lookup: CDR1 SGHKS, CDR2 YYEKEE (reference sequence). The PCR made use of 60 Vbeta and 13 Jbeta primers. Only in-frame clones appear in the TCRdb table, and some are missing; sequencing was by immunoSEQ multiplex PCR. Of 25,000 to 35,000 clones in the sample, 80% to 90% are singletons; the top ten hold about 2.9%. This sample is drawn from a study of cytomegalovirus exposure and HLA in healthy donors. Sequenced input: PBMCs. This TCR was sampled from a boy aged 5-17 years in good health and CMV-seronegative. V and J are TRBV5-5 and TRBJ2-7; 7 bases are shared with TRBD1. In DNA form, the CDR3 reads TGTGCCAGCAGCTTGGCCAAGGTGACAGGGATCTCCTACGAGCAGTACTTC. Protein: CASSLAKVTGISYEQYF.